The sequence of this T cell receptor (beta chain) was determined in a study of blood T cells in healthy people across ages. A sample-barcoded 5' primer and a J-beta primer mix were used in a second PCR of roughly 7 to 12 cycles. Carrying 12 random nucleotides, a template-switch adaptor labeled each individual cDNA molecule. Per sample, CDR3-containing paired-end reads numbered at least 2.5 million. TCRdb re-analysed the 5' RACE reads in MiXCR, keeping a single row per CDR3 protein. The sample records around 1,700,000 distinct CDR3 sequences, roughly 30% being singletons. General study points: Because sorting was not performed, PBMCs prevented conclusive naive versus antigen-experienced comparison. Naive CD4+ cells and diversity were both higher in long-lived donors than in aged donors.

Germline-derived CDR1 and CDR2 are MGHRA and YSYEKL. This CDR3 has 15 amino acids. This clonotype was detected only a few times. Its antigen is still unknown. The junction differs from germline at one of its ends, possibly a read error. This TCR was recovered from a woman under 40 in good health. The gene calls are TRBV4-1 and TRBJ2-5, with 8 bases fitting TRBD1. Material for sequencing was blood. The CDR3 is CASSQARTGKEAQYF. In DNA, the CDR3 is TGCGCCAGCAGCCAAGCCAGGACAGGGAAAGAGGCCCAGTACTTC.